A single sample gave rise to the 2 T cell receptor beta chains below, sequenced in a study of control samples from healthy donors and cancer patients. Produced via immunoSEQ multiplex PCR; TCRdb's table is partial and in-frame only. The sample has 130,000 or so clones, 89% seen once. Sequencing was performed on PBMCs. The receptors shown here come from a man aged 50 to 59 with head and neck cancer.

The chain links TRBV28 to TRBJ1-6; D uncertain. Looked up from germline, CDR1 is MDHEN and CDR2 is SYDVKM. This CDR3 is 15 amino acids long. Trimming took off 4 bases at V and 9 bases at J, with 16 bases between the two ends. Written as DNA, the CDR3 is TGTGCCAGCAGTTCCCGGGCCAAGAAGGGTTCACCCCTCCACTTT. Translation: CASSSRAKKGSPLHF.

The chain couples TRBV10-2 to TRBJ2-1; D unresolved. Germline V gives CDR1 WSHSY, CDR2 SAAADI. CDR3 length: 10 amino acids. V lost 6 bases and J lost 7, with 4 bases in between. CDR3 coding DNA: TGCGCCAGCAGGGAGAATGAGCAGTTCTTC. Protein: CASRENEQFF.